This T cell receptor (beta chain) was recovered during a study of lymphopenia after photon versus proton radiotherapy. General study findings and limits: Survival link was tested only in deceased patients; proton benefit remains a possibility. Post-nadir diversity loss with photons came from oligoclonal expansion, particularly CD8+ Temra cells. Post-nadir TCR diversity decline inversely tracked overall survival among those who died. Relative stability marked proton patients; photon patients lost diversity and naive cells.

Some clones are missing from TCRdb's copy, which holds only in-frame ones; the method was immunoSEQ multiplex PCR. The sample contains around 30,000 clones, roughly 89% of which appear only once. As regards this clone: Its antigen remains unidentified.

The CDR3 extends over 14 amino acids. Per the germline V gene, CDR1 is SGHTA and CDR2 is FQGTGA. Trimming took off 2 bases at V and 0 bases at J, with 7 bases between the two ends. This sequence joins TRBV7-3 and TRBJ1-1, with a possible D match to TRBD1 (5 bases). The clonotype originates from a woman in her sixties or seventies with pancreatic cancer. Some clones in this sample may be carry-over from other donors' samples. The sequenced sample was peripheral blood, obtained from a patient treated with proton-based radiotherapy. In DNA form, the CDR3 reads TGTGCCAGCAGCTTACAGGGCATGAACACTGAAGCTTTCTTT. Translation: CASSLQGMNTEAFF.